These 6 T cell receptor beta chains originate from one sample sequenced in a study of Ad26.COV2.S vaccination and SARS-CoV-2 variants. Treatment indicated: roughly 18 received Ad26.COV2.S at low or high dose, single or two shots; 5 received placebo; per-sample allocation not given. Samples were taken on day 63 after the first vaccine or placebo injection. The data were produced by immunoSEQ multiplex PCR, yet TCRdb's version contains in-frame clones alone and is incomplete. This sample has about 350,000 clones, with 75% to 90% found just once. The sequencing used peripheral blood, collected in a trial of Ad26.COV2.S vaccine versus placebo. Receptor source: a person between 18 and 60 years old who received the Ad26.COV2.S COVID-19 vaccine or a placebo.

V and J are TRBV10-3 and TRBJ2-5; D remains unclear. Germline assignment: CDR1 ENHRY and CDR2 SYGVKD. The CDR3 loop spans 13 amino acids. With 3 bases removed from V and 2 bases from J, the gap between germline ends came to 7 bases. The CDR3 DNA reads as TGTGCCATCAGTGATCGGCGTCAAGAGACCCAGTACTTC. This encodes CAISDRRQETQYF.

This clone has just one count. The chain carries TRBV5-4 and TRBJ2-2, with 9 bases matching TRBD1. J lost 8 bases, V lost 3 bases, and 8 bases had no gene match. The CDR3 is 15 residues long. Germline V gene lookup returns CDR1 SGHNT and CDR2 YYREEE (reference sequence). CDR3 DNA: TGTGCCAGCAGCTCTTGGACAGGGGCCCCGGGGGAGCTGTTTTTT. It encodes CASSSWTGAPGELFF.

This chain's CDR3 is CASSLLYTHRGTYEQYF. DNA of the CDR3: TGTGCCAGCAGCCTATTATACACACATAGGGGAACCTACGAGCAGTACTTC. J is TRBJ2-7 and V is TRBV7-2; D perhaps matches TRBD1 (5 bases). Looked up from germline, CDR1 is SGHTA and CDR2 is FQGNSA. The CDR3 has 17 residues. V lost 5 bases, J lost 2 bases, and 22 bases lay in between.

The chain links TRBV7-2 to TRBJ2-7, with D maybe TRBD1 (5 bases). This CDR3 has 17 amino acids. CDR1 and CDR2 from the germline V gene are SGHTA and FQGNSA. V lost 2 bases to trimming and J lost 6 bases, with 23 bases between them. The DNA for the CDR3 is TGTGCCAGCAGCTTACTTTACGACAGTCTCAGTTTAGGCGAGCAGTACTTC. Protein product: CASSLLYDSLSLGEQYF.

The genes are TRBV5-1 and TRBJ2-5, with D perhaps being TRBD1 or TRBD2 (6 bases each). Between the trimmed V and J ends, which lost 1 base and 5 bases, there was a span of 9 bases. Germline V lookup: CDR1 SGHRS, CDR2 YFSETQ. This CDR3 is built from 13 residues. DNA of the CDR3: TGCGCCAGCAGCTTGTCCGGGGGCGAGACCCAGTACTTC. Its protein is CASSLSGGETQYF.

The chain uses TRBV28 and TRBJ2-5; D may be TRBD2 (5 bases). The CDR3 runs to 15 residues. Germline V CDR1 and CDR2: MDHEN, SYDVKM. Trimming stripped 4 bases from V and 5 bases from J, with 17 bases between. For the CDR3, the DNA is TGTGCCAGCAGTTCCCAAGGGTTCCCGGGGGAGACCCAGTACTTC. Residues: CASSSQGFPGETQYF. Drawing the rest from reference TRBV28 and TRBJ2-5, the complete variable domain is DVKVTQSSRYLVKRTGEKVFLECVQDMDHENMFWYRQDPGLGLRLIYFSYDVKMKEKGDIPEGYSVSREKKERFSLILESASTNQTSMYLCASSSQGFPGETQYFGPGTRLLVL.